The 9 T cell receptor beta chains below were found in one sample sequenced in a study of CD8+CD57+ T cells in acquired aplastic anemia. Flow cytometry had shown expanded CD8+CD57+ cells in the patients chosen for sequencing. Genomic DNA, the template, was used for profiling of the TCR beta VDJ and CDR3. From the reads, TCRdb called clonotypes with MiXCR, one entry per CDR3 protein. The sample comprises 100,000 to 150,000 distinct CDR3 sequences, approximately 40% of which are singletons, and roughly 3% rests with the top ten. The material sequenced was sorted CD4+, CD8+, or CD8+CD57+ T cells (not recorded which) from PBMCs. The source is a human donor with aplastic anemia.

Ten or more counts support this clonotype. The chain has TRBV4-2 and TRBJ2-5; D is unclear. CDR1 LGHNA and CDR2 YNFKEQ come from the germline V gene. Trimming removed 0 bases from V and 2 bases from J, with 7 bases in between. CDR3 length: 14 amino acids. The CDR3 DNA follows: TGTGCCAGCAGCCAAGACGGGCAGCAAGAGACCCAGTACTTC. Its protein product is CASSQDGQQETQYF.

The chain carries TRBV25-1 and TRBJ2-1, with D unclear. The CDR3 runs to 17 residues. CDR1 and CDR2 from the germline V gene are MGHDK and SYGVNS. Trimming removed 6 bases from V and 0 bases from J, with 18 bases in between. CDR3 region: CASSPHLGESSYNEQFF. The CDR3 bases are TGTGCCAGCAGCCCCCACCTCGGCGAAAGCTCCTACAATGAGCAGTTCTTC.

V usage is TRBV6-2 or TRBV6-3 and J usage is TRBJ2-3; unclear D gene. The CDR3 has 14 amino acids. Trimming took 3 bases from V and 5 from J, leaving 12 bases between them. In germline, CDR1 is MNHEY, CDR2 SVGEGT. The CDR3 is CASSYTHPLDTQYF. CDR3 DNA sequence: TGTGCCAGCAGTTATACCCACCCCTTAGATACGCAGTATTTT.

V usage is TRBV7-8 and J usage is TRBJ2-3, with TRBD2 matching 13 bases. J was trimmed by 6 bases and V by 5 bases; bases with no gene match: 5. The length of the CDR3 is 15 residues. Per the germline V gene, CDR1 is SGHVS and CDR2 is FQNEAQ. The CDR3 here is CASSPTSGGTDTQYF. The CDR3 DNA follows: TGTGCCAGCAGCCCGACTAGCGGGGGGACGGATACGCAGTATTTT.

This clonotype was recorded at least ten times. The gene calls are TRBV19 and TRBJ1-6, with D uncertain. The CDR3 totals 13 residues. Per germline, CDR1 LNHDA and CDR2 SQIVND (reference sequence). V was clipped by 8 bases and J by 0 bases, with 5 bases between them. CDR3 region: CASGSSYNSPLHF. The CDR3 nucleotides are TGTGCCAGTGGGAGCTCCTATAATTCACCCCTCCACTTT.

This sequence joins TRBV2 and TRBJ2-1; tentatively, D is TRBD2 (5 bases). The CDR3 has 13 amino acids. Germline V gives CDR1 SNHLY, CDR2 FYNNEI. Deletions cut 7 bases from V and 0 bases from J, with 7 bases between. Here the CDR3 reads CASIAGSYNEQFF. CDR3 coding DNA: TGTGCCAGCATCGCGGGCTCCTACAATGAGCAGTTCTTC.

In its sample, this clonotype was seen once. The chain joins TRBV10-3 to TRBJ1-2; the match to TRBD1 covers 9 bases. After removal of 5 bases from V and 6 bases from J, the junction contained 4 bases not matched to a gene. The CDR3 loop spans 13 amino acids. Germline V CDR1 and CDR2: ENHRY, SYGVKD. The CDR3 sequence: CAISPTGGHGYTF. The CDR3 nucleotides are TGTGCCATCAGTCCAACAGGGGGCCATGGCTACACCTTC.

This clonotype was seen ten or more times. The J gene is TRBJ2-5, the V gene TRBV19, with a tentative D call TRBD2 (6 bases). The CDR3 extends over 18 amino acids. V was cut by 0 bases and J by 5 bases, with 22 bases left in between. CDR1 LNHDA and CDR2 SQIVND come from the germline V gene (reference sequence). The CDR3 protein is CASSIDLFGTRKRETQYF. In DNA, the CDR3 is TGTGCCAGTAGTATAGATCTATTTGGGACTCGAAAAAGGGAGACCCAGTACTTC.

The chain carries TRBV10-2 and TRBJ1-6; D is unresolved. V was clipped by 8 bases and J by 8 bases, with 13 bases between them. CDR3 size: 13 residues. Germline lookup yields CDR1 WSHSY and CDR2 SAAADI. The CDR3 nucleotides are TGCGCCAGCCGGGAACGGTTAGATTCACCCCTCCACTTT. This gives the protein CASRERLDSPLHF.